The 20 T cell receptor beta chains presented below share a single source sample, sequenced in a study of cytomegalovirus exposure and HLA in healthy donors. The PCR made use of 60 Vbeta and 13 Jbeta primers. The data were produced by immunoSEQ multiplex PCR, yet TCRdb's version contains in-frame clones alone and is incomplete. This sample has under 200,000 clones, with 60% to 85% found just once. Sequencing was done on a sample of PBMCs. Source of these receptors: a woman aged 45-60 years in good health and CMV-seropositive.

The chain uses TRBV5-1 and TRBJ2-3; the match to TRBD1 covers 7 bases. This CDR3 spans 17 amino acids. J was trimmed by 2 bases and V by 4 bases; bases with no gene match: 13. The V gene's germline CDR1 is SGHRS and CDR2 YFSETQ. The CDR3 reads CASSADDRVGYTDTQYF. CDR3 nucleotides: TGCGCCAGCAGCGCGGATGACAGGGTAGGGTACACAGATACGCAGTATTTT.

In the case of this clone: This same CDR3 is encoded by further DNA sequences in the sample. This sequence joins TRBV19 and TRBJ2-7, with D possibly matching TRBD2 (6 bases). CDR1 and CDR2 from the germline V gene are LNHDA and SQIVND (reference sequence). The CDR3 extends over 12 amino acids. Between the trimmed V and J ends, which lost 3 bases and 6 bases, there was a span of 9 bases. Here the CDR3 DNA reads TGTGCCAGTAGTATCCGGGGAGGCGAGCAGTACTTC. Translating it yields CASSIRGGEQYF.

V gene TRBV12-5 combines with J gene TRBJ2-5, with TRBD1 identical over 11 bases. CDR1 is LGHNT and CDR2 is FRNRAP in the germline V gene. The CDR3 covers 15 residues. V trimming: 5 bases; J trimming: 3 bases; junction bases outside the gene matches: 5. CDR3 in DNA: TGTGCTAGTGGTGGCCGGGACAGGGGGGAAGAGACCCAGTACTTC. Its protein product is CASGGRDRGEETQYF. Looking up the rest from reference TRBV12-5 and TRBJ2-5 gives the full variable domain: DARVTQTPRHKVTEMGQEVTMRCQPILGHNTVFWYRQTMMQGLELLAYFRNRAPLDDSGMPKDRFSAEMPDATLATLKIQPSEPRDSAVYFCASGGRDRGEETQYFGPGTRLLVL.

The V call is TRBV19, the J call TRBJ1-2; D unclear. The germline gives CDR1 LNHDA, CDR2 SQIVND (reference sequence). The CDR3 spans 18 residues. V was pared by 6 bases and J by 1 base, with 24 bases between. The CDR3 DNA follows: TGTGCCAGTAGCCCTACGAGGGCGGTAGGACGGATTAACTATGGCTACACCTTC. Translation gives CASSPTRAVGRINYGYTF. Based on the CDR3 plus reference TRBV19 and TRBJ1-2, the full variable domain is DGGITQSPKYLFRKEGQNVTLSCEQNLNHDAMYWYRQDPGQGLRLIYYSQIVNDFQKGDIAEGYSVSREKKESFPLTVTSAQKNPTAFYLCASSPTRAVGRINYGYTFGSGTRLTVV.

The V call is TRBV5-8, the J call TRBJ2-1, with 12 bases lining up with TRBD2. CDR3 length: 15 residues. Germline V gives CDR1 SGHTS, CDR2 YDEGEE. The junction had 4 bases not matched to a gene; V was cut back by 3 bases and J by 6 bases. CDR3 residues: CASSSGTSGFNEQFF. CDR3 bases: TGTGCCAGCAGCTCCGGGACTAGCGGGTTCAATGAGCAGTTCTTC. Combining the CDR3 with reference TRBV5-8 and TRBJ2-1 gives the whole variable domain EAGVTQSPTHLIKTRGQQATLRCSPISGHTSVYWYQQALGLGLQFLLWYDEGEERNRGNFPPRFSGRQFPNYSSELNVNALELEDSALYLCASSSGTSGFNEQFFGPGTRLTVL.

This clone was picked up one time. The chain joins TRBV7-2 to TRBJ1-3; possibly TRBD1 for D (6 bases). V gave up 4 bases and J gave up 2 bases, with 12 bases separating them. The CDR3 extends over 15 amino acids. Per germline, CDR1 SGHTA and CDR2 FQGNSA. The CDR3 protein is CASSSRDTTGNTIYF. CDR3 nucleotide sequence: TGTGCCAGCAGCTCCCGGGACACAACTGGAAACACCATATATTTT. Drawing the rest from reference TRBV7-2 and TRBJ1-3, the complete variable domain is GAGVSQSPSNKVTEKGKDVELRCDPISGHTALYWYRQSLGQGLEFLIYFQGNSAPDKSGLPSDRFSAERTGGSVSTLTIQRTQQEDSAVYLCASSSRDTTGNTIYFGEGSWLTVV.

The chain couples TRBV6-6 to TRBJ1-4, with D tentatively TRBD1 (5 bases). V lost 6 bases and J 3 bases, leaving 17 bases between the germline ends. The CDR3 sequence is 16 residues long. CDR1 MNHNY and CDR2 SVGAGI come from the germline V gene (reference sequence). The CDR3 spells CASRGQRWQANEKLFF. CDR3 coding DNA: TGTGCCAGCAGGGGGCAAAGGTGGCAGGCTAATGAAAAACTGTTTTTT.

The J gene is TRBJ2-3, the V gene TRBV15; D gene unclear. The CDR3 is made up of 14 amino acids. Germline CDR1 and CDR2: LNHNV and YYDKDF (reference sequence). V was shortened by 1 base and J by 0 bases, with 5 bases between the two germline ends. The CDR3 loop is CATSRVYSTDTQYF. CDR3 nucleotide sequence: TGTGCCACCAGCAGAGTATATAGCACAGATACGCAGTATTTT.

V is TRBV6-5 and J is TRBJ1-3; 7 bases are shared with TRBD1. Germline lookup yields CDR1 MNHEY and CDR2 SVGAGI. V shed 6 bases, J shed 4 bases, and the junction held 6 bases outside the gene matches. The CDR3 is 14 amino acids. CDR3 residues: CASRRGHGGNTIYF. CDR3 in DNA: TGTGCCAGCAGGAGGGGGCACGGAGGAAACACCATATATTTT.

This clone was counted only a few times. The J gene is TRBJ2-2, the V gene TRBV6-1, with TRBD1 matching 7 bases. V was clipped by 6 bases and J by 7 bases; unmatched bases: 5. CDR1 MNHNS and CDR2 SASEGT come from the germline V gene. The CDR3 is 13 residues long. As DNA, the CDR3 is TGTGCCAGCAGAACGACAGGGTTCGGGGAGCTGTTTTTT. Translating gives CASRTTGFGELFF.

V and J are TRBV7-9 and TRBJ2-1; weak D call: TRBD2 (6 bases). The CDR3 sequence is 15 residues long. From germline, CDR1 is SEHNR and CDR2 FQNEAQ (reference sequence). Trimming shortened V by 0 bases and J by 5 bases, and 11 bases separated the two germline ends. CDR3 amino acids: CASSLAGGFDNEQFF. The DNA for the CDR3 is TGTGCCAGCAGCTTAGCGGGGGGTTTTGACAATGAGCAGTTCTTC.

The V gene is TRBV5-1, the J gene TRBJ1-3; 8 nucleotides match TRBD1. The CDR3 spans 15 residues. With 4 bases clipped from V and 5 bases from J, the junction kept 8 bases outside the gene matches. Germline V gives CDR1 SGHRS, CDR2 YFSETQ. The chain's CDR3 is CASSPTWTGRNTIYF. The DNA of the CDR3 is TGCGCCAGCAGCCCGACCTGGACAGGGAGAAACACCATATATTTT.

The CDR3 loop reads CASSDTAGRSEAFF. For the CDR3, the DNA is TGCGCCAGCAGCGACACGGCAGGGCGCAGTGAAGCTTTCTTT. The J gene is TRBJ1-1, the V gene TRBV5-1, with D possibly matching TRBD1 (5 bases). The V gene lost 4 bases and the J gene lost 7 bases, with 17 bases spanning the gap. The CDR3 runs 14 residues. The V gene's germline CDR1 is SGHRS and CDR2 YFSETQ. The entire variable domain, with the rest obtained from reference TRBV5-1 and TRBJ1-1, is as follows: KAGVTQTPRYLIKTRGQQVTLSCSPISGHRSVSWYQQTPGQGLQFLFEYFSETQRNKGNFPGRFSGRQFSNSRSEMNVSTLELGDSALYLCASSDTAGRSEAFFGQGTRLTVV.

This clone was seen a single time. V is TRBV6-1 and J is TRBJ2-7, with a tentative D call TRBD2 (5 bases). The V end lost 3 bases, the J end lost 6 bases, and 6 bases lay between the germline ends. Germline V CDR1 and CDR2: MNHNS, SASEGT. The CDR3 has 11 amino acids. The CDR3 loop is CASSEGSEQYF. The CDR3 DNA reads as TGTGCCAGCAGTGAGGGGAGCGAGCAGTACTTC.

J is TRBJ2-6 and V is TRBV7-9; D gene ambiguous. Germline values: CDR1 SEHNR, CDR2 FQNEAQ (reference sequence). This CDR3 contains 16 residues. V lost 5 bases, J lost 6 bases, and 17 bases lay in between. The CDR3 spells CASSTTGAVLANVLTF. The CDR3 nucleotides are TGTGCCAGCAGCACGACCGGAGCTGTTTTGGCCAACGTCCTGACTTTC. Based on the CDR3 plus reference TRBV7-9 and TRBJ2-6, the full variable domain is DTGVSQNPRHKITKRGQNVTFRCDPISEHNRLYWYRQTLGQGPEFLTYFQNEAQLEKSRLLSDRFSAERPKGSFSTLEIQRTEQGDSAMYLCASSTTGAVLANVLTFGAGSRLTVL.

CDR3 region: CASSGFGGTTDTQYF. The DNA of the CDR3 is TGCGCCAGCAGTGGCTTTGGGGGGACCACAGATACGCAGTATTTT. This chain links TRBV5-1 with TRBJ2-3; a weak D match, TRBD2 (6 bases). Trimming removed 5 bases at V and 2 bases at J, with 15 bases between. Germline V gives CDR1 SGHRS, CDR2 YFSETQ. The CDR3 consists of 15 residues.

On this clone: Other DNA sequences in this specimen translate into the identical CDR3. V is TRBV5-6 and J is TRBJ2-1; D is ambiguous. This CDR3 is built from 11 residues. Per the germline V gene, CDR1 is SGHDT and CDR2 is YYEEEE. V shed 2 bases and J shed 7 bases, with 4 bases lying between them. The DNA of the CDR3 is TGTGCCAGCAGCTTCTTAAATGAGCAGTTCTTC. Translation gives CASSFLNEQFF.

The gene calls are TRBV7-9 and TRBJ2-1, with 12 bases aligning to TRBD2. The CDR3 is 16 amino acids. Looked up from germline, CDR1 is SEHNR and CDR2 is FQNEAQ (reference sequence). The trim removed 4 bases at V and 4 bases at J, leaving 5 bases unmatched. The CDR3 DNA follows: TGTGCCAGCAGCTCCTCTCTAGCGGGGGGGTACAATGAGCAGTTCTTC. Amino acid sequence: CASSSSLAGGYNEQFF.

The chain is built from TRBV5-8 and TRBJ1-1; D might be TRBD1 (6 bases). Germline V gene lookup returns CDR1 SGHTS and CDR2 YDEGEE. V was clipped by 3 bases and J by 2 bases, with 14 bases between them. The CDR3 runs 15 residues. CDR3 residues: CASSWLTGGNTEAFF. DNA of the CDR3: TGTGCCAGCAGCTGGTTGACAGGAGGAAACACTGAAGCTTTCTTT.

The chain links TRBV7-3 to TRBJ1-1; unclear D gene. CDR3 length equals 13 residues. Looked up from germline, CDR1 is SGHTA and CDR2 is FQGTGA. V was cut by 2 bases and J by 5 bases, with 9 bases left in between. CDR3 bases: TGTGCCAGCAGCTTATACGGGAGGACTGAAGCTTTCTTT. Protein sequence: CASSLYGRTEAFF.